These 8 T cell receptor beta chains were all obtained from the same sample, sequenced in a study of T cell changes during pregnancy in multiple sclerosis. Here immunoSEQ multiplex PCR was the method, and the copy in TCRdb shows in-frame clones only, minus some. The table includes 95,000 to 100,000 clones, more than 85% detected once. The sequenced sample was peripheral blood, obtained in the second trimester of pregnancy. The origin of the receptors is a female donor with multiple sclerosis, enrolled in a pregnancy study.

This chain uses TRBV25-1 with TRBJ2-1; TRBD2 matches 11 bases. This CDR3 has 15 residues. In germline, CDR1 is MGHDK, CDR2 SYGVNS. V was clipped by 7 bases and J by 6 bases; unmatched bases: 8. CDR3 residues: CASTFGLAGSNEQFF. The CDR3 nucleotides are TGTGCCAGCACCTTTGGACTAGCGGGTTCCAATGAGCAGTTCTTC.

This chain uses TRBV6-1 with TRBJ2-1; 11 bases are shared with TRBD2. CDR1 is MNHNS and CDR2 is SASEGT in the germline V gene. This CDR3 is 15 amino acids long. The V gene end was trimmed by 4 bases and the J gene end by 4 bases; junction bases not matched to a gene: 3. This CDR3 reads CASSVGTSGYNEQFF. The CDR3 coding sequence is TGTGCCAGCAGTGTAGGGACTAGCGGTTACAATGAGCAGTTCTTC.

This rearrangement joins TRBV11-2 to TRBJ2-1; TRBD2 matches 12 bases. V trimming: 8 bases; J trimming: 8 bases; junction bases outside the gene matches: 4. Germline V lookup: CDR1 SGHAT, CDR2 FQNNGV. This CDR3 is 13 amino acids long. In nucleotides, the CDR3 is TGTGCCAGCCTTGCTAGCGGGAGGGATGAGCAGTTCTTC. Translated, it gives CASLASGRDEQFF.

This sequence joins TRBV18 and TRBJ2-1; 9 nucleotides align to TRBD2. V lost 2 bases, J lost 8 bases, and 4 bases stayed unmatched. In germline, CDR1 is KGHSH, CDR2 LQKENI. The CDR3 length is 14 residues. CDR3 region: CASSPTAGGYEQFF. DNA of the CDR3: TGTGCCAGCTCACCAACAGCGGGAGGCTATGAGCAGTTCTTC.

The chain employs TRBV7-2 and TRBJ2-7; 7 nucleotides agree with TRBD2. Germline loops: CDR1 SGHTA, CDR2 FQGNSA. The CDR3 consists of 13 residues. Trimming took 4 bases from V and 0 from J; bases not matched to a gene: 0. This CDR3 is CASSWDYSYEQYF. Here the CDR3 DNA reads TGTGCCAGCAGCTGGGACTACTCCTACGAGCAGTACTTC.

This clone is a singleton in its sample. The V gene is TRBV7-9, the J gene TRBJ1-4; perhaps TRBD1 as D (5 bases). The CDR3 has 14 residues. The V gene lost 2 bases and the J gene lost 7 bases, with 11 bases spanning the gap. Germline CDR1 reads SEHNR; CDR2 reads FQNEAQ (reference sequence). This CDR3 is CASSLSQGGEKLFF. CDR3 sequence (DNA): TGTGCCAGCAGCTTATCGCAGGGCGGTGAAAAACTGTTTTTT.

The chain uses TRBV6-4 and TRBJ2-7, with D perhaps matching TRBD2 (5 bases). The ends were cut back, 4 bases at V and 4 bases at J, with 11 bases in the middle. The germline CDR1 and CDR2 sequences are MRHNA and SNTAGT. The CDR3 spans 13 residues. The CDR3: CASSVYGEYEQYF. In DNA, the CDR3 is TGTGCCAGCAGTGTATACGGGGAGTACGAGCAGTACTTC.

The chain has TRBV14 and TRBJ1-2; 7 positions agree with TRBD1. CDR3 size: 15 residues. The germline CDR1 and CDR2 sequences are SGHDN and FVKESK. With V trimmed by 1 base and J by 4 bases, 6 bases remained unmatched. Here the CDR3 DNA reads TGTGCCAGCAGCCAAGCCCTGACAGGGAGCTATGGCTACACCTTC. This gives the protein CASSQALTGSYGYTF.